This TCR beta chain derives from a study of CD8+ T cells in alopecia areata. RNA was isolated and reverse transcribed to cDNA, the sequencing template. The table came from immunoSEQ multiplex PCR; TCRdb's copy has only in-frame clones and leaves some out. Counted here are 100,000 to 150,000 clones, less than 50% occurring once; the ten biggest clones make up roughly 10%. There are 15 residues in the CDR3. Per germline, CDR1 SGHAT and CDR2 FQNNGV. The V end was cut by 3 bases, the J end by 3 bases, with 15 bases between. As concerns this clone: Its matching antigen is unknown.

General study points: In lesional scalp, particularly from alopecia totalis/universalis, clonality was higher than in normal scalp.

Sequenced: NKG2D-low CD8+ T cells sorted from blood. This clonotype originated in a human donor with alopecia areata. The V and J genes are TRBV11-2 and TRBJ2-7, with D possibly matching TRBD2 (7 bases). Written as DNA, the CDR3 is TGTGCCAGCAGCTTTAGGGGGGGTCTCCACTACGAGCAGTACTTC. Translated, it gives CASSFRGGLHYEQYF. The variable domain in full, completed from reference TRBV11-2 and TRBJ2-7, reads EAGVAQSPRYKIIEKRQSVAFWCNPISGHATLYWYQQILGQGPKLLIQFQNNGVVDDSQLPKDRFSAERLKGVDSTLKIQPAKLEDSAVYLCASSFRGGLHYEQYFGPGTRLTVT.